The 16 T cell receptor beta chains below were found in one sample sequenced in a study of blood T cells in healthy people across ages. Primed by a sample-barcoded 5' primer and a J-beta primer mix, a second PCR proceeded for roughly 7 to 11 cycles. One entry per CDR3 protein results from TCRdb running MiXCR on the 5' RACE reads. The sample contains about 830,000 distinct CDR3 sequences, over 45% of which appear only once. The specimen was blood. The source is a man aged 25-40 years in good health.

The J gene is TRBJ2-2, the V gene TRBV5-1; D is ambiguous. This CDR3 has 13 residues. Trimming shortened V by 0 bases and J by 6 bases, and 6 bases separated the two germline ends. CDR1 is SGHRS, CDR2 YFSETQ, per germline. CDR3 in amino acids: CASSLASAGELFF. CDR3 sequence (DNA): TGCGCCAGCAGCTTGGCCTCGGCCGGGGAGCTGTTTTTT. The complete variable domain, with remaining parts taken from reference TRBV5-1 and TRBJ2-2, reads KAGVTQTPRYLIKTRGQQVTLSCSPISGHRSVSWYQQTPGQGLQFLFEYFSETQRNKGNFPGRFSGRQFSNSRSEMNVSTLELGDSALYLCASSLASAGELFFGEGSRLTVL.

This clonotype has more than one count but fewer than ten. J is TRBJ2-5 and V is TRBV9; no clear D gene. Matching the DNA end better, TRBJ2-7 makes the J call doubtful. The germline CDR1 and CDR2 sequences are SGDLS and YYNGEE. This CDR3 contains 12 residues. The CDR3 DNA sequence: TGTGCCAGCAGCGACAATCCCTACGAGCAGTACTTC. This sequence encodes CASSDNPYEQYF.

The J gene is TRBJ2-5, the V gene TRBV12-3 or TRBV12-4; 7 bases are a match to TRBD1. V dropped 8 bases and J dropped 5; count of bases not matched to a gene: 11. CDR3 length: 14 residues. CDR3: CASGSGQSVETQYF. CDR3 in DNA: TGTGCCAGCGGCTCGGGACAGAGCGTTGAGACCCAGTACTTC.

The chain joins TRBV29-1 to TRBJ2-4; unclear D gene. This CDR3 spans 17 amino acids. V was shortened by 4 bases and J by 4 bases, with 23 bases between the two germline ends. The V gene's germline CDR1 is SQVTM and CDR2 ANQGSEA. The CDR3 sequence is CSVALGGTHHRKNIQYF. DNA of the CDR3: TGCAGCGTTGCGTTAGGCGGCACTCACCACCGAAAAAACATTCAGTACTTC.

CDR3 in amino acids: CASSHRNYEQYF. The CDR3 nucleotides are TGTGCCAGCAGTCACAGGAACTACGAGCAGTACTTC. The chain links TRBV6-2 or TRBV6-3 to TRBJ2-7; D is perhaps TRBD1 (5 bases). The V end was cut by 5 bases, the J end by 3 bases, with 8 bases between. CDR3 length equals 12 residues. The germline gives CDR1 MNHEY, CDR2 SVGEGT.

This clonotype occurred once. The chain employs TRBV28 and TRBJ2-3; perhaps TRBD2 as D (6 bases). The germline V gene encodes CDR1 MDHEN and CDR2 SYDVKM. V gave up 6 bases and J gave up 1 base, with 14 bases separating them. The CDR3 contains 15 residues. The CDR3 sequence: CASRRRALRTDTQYF. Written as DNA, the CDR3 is TGTGCCAGCAGAAGGAGGGCCCTACGCACAGATACGCAGTATTTT.

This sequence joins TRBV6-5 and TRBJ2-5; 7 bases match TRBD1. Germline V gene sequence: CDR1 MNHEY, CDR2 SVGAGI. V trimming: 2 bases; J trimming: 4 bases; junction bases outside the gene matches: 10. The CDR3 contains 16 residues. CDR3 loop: CASSYAGTARPETQYF. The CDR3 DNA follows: TGTGCCAGCAGTTACGCAGGGACAGCTAGACCAGAGACCCAGTACTTC.

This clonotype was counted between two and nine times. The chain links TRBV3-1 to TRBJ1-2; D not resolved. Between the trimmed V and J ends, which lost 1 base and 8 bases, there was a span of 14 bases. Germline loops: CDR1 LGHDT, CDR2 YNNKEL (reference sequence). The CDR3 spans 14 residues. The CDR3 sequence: CASSQAGSSRGYTF. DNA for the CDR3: TGTGCCAGCAGCCAAGCTGGGTCGAGTCGCGGCTACACCTTC.

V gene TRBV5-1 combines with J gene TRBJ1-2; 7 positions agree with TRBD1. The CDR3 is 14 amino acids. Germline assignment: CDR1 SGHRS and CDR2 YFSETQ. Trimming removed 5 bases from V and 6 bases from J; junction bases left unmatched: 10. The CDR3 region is CASSWDSGTNGYTF. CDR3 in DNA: TGCGCCAGCAGTTGGGACAGCGGAACCAATGGCTACACCTTC.

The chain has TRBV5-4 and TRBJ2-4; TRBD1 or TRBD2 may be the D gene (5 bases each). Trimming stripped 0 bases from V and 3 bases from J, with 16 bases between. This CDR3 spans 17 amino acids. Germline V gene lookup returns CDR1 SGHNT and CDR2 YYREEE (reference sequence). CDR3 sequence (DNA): TGTGCCAGCAGCTTGGCGGGGCCTAGGTTTGGCAAAAACATTCAGTACTTC. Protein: CASSLAGPRFGKNIQYF.

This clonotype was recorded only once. The CDR3 spells CASSLVPGREQYF. The CDR3 nucleotides read TGCGCCAGCAGCTTGGTCCCGGGTCGCGAGCAGTACTTC. The chain couples TRBV5-1 to TRBJ2-7; no firm D call. The CDR3 extends over 13 amino acids. The germline CDR1 and CDR2 sequences are SGHRS and YFSETQ. V lost 0 bases, J lost 6 bases, and 10 bases lay in between.

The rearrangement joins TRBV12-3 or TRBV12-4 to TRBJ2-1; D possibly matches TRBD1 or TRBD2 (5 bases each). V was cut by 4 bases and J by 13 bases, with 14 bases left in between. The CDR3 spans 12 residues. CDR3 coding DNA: TGTGCCAGCAGTTCGGGGCAAGGGACCCAGTTCTTC. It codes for CASSSGQGTQFF.

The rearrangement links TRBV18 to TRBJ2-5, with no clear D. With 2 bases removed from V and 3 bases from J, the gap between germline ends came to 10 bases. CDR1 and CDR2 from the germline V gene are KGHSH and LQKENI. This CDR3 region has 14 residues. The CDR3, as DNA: TGTGCCAGCTCACCAGGGCTAGAGGAAGAGACCCAGTACTTC. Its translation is CASSPGLEEETQYF.

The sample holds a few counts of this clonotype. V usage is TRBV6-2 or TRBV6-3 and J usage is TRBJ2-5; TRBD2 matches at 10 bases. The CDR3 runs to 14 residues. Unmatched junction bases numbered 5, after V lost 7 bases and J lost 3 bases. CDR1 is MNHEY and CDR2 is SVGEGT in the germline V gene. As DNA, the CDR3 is TGTGCCAGCACCGGAGGACTAGCGGAAGAGACCCAGTACTTC. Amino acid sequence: CASTGGLAEETQYF.

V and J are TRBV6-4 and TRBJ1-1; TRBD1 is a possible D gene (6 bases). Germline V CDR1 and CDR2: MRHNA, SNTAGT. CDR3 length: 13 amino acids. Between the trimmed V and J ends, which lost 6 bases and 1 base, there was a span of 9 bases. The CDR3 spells CASRTGPNTEAFF. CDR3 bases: TGTGCCAGCAGGACAGGCCCGAACACTGAAGCTTTCTTT.

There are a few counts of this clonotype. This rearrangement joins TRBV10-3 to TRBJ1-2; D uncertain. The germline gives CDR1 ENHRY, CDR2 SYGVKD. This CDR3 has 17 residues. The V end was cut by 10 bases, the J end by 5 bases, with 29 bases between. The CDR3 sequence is CATRPSLTGKGEYGYTF. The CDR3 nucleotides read TGTGCCACCAGGCCATCTCTTACGGGCAAAGGAGAGTATGGCTACACCTTC.